Listed below are T cell receptor beta chains from one sample, sequenced in a study of blood T cells in healthy people across ages. MiXCR was run by TCRdb on the 5' RACE reads, yielding one entry per CDR3 protein. This table has fewer than 2,000,000 distinct CDR3 sequences, 35% to 50% appearing once. The sample comprised blood. The receptors originated from a human donor in good health. Both conserved end residues are part of each CDR3. The D gene is left open where the match is weak. Some rows mark clone size as missing; the rest say once, few, many or name a class of expanded clone.

CDR3 protein	CDR3 DNA	V gene	D gene	clone size	J gene
CATGRDLKGVRGSCQPQHF	TGTGCCACCGGCAGAGATCTTAAAGGGGTGCGGGGTTCGTGTCAGCCCCAGCATTTT	TRBV15	NA	NA	TRBJ1-5
CASPPLRSTLNTGELFF	TGTGCCAGCCCACCCCTGAGGAGTACTCTGAACACCGGGGAGCTGTTTTTT	TRBV18	NA	NA	TRBJ2-2
CASSQDGGDRGYTF	TGTGCCAGCAGCCAAGATGGGGGGGATCGTGGCTACACCTTC	TRBV4-2	NA	NA	TRBJ1-2
CASSWTSGGNEQYF	TGTGCCAGCAGCTGGACTAGCGGGGGAAACGAGCAGTACTTC	TRBV7-9	TRBD2	few	TRBJ2-7
CASSFGGRGFF	TGTGCCAGCAGCTTCGGGGGGCGCGGGTTCTTC	TRBV7-9	NA	NA	TRBJ2-1
CATCEGLGTDTQYF	TGTGCCACCTGCGAGGGGCTCGGCACAGATACGCAGTATTTT	TRBV10-3	NA	NA	TRBJ2-3
CASSSWGTGDNEQFF	TGTGCCAGCAGCTCCTGGGGGACTGGTGATAATGAGCAGTTCTTC	TRBV7-9	NA	NA	TRBJ2-1
CASSLIGGRSQETQYF	TGTGCCAGCAGCCTGATTGGGGGGCGCTCCCAAGAGACCCAGTACTTC	TRBV7-6	NA	few	TRBJ2-5
CASSQEEVNYGYTF	TGCGCCAGCAGCCAAGAGGAGGTTAACTATGGCTACACCTTC	TRBV4-1	NA	few	TRBJ1-2
CASRSTGNNQPQHF	TGTGCCAGCAGGTCGACGGGGAACAATCAGCCCCAGCATTTT	TRBV12-3/TRBV12-4	NA	few	TRBJ1-5
CSASGTADEQYF	TGCAGTGCTAGTGGGACAGCCGACGAGCAGTACTTC	TRBV20-1	TRBD1	many	TRBJ2-7
CASSWELNTEAFF	TGTGCCAGCAGCTGGGAGCTGAACACTGAAGCTTTCTTT	TRBV27	NA	few	TRBJ1-1
CSVELKQTGEQYF	TGCAGCGTTGAATTAAAGCAGACGGGTGAGCAGTACTTC	TRBV29-1	NA	few	TRBJ2-4
CASSQSVNEKLFF	TGCGCCAGCAGCCAAAGCGTAAATGAAAAACTGTTTTTT	TRBV4-3	NA	NA	TRBJ1-4
CASSLGSGQGINQPQHF	TGTGCCAGCAGCTTAGGATCCGGCCAGGGGATCAATCAGCCCCAGCATTTT	TRBV7-9	NA	NA	TRBJ1-5
CATSDLWVPYRNEQFF	TGTGCCACCAGTGATTTGTGGGTTCCGTATCGCAATGAGCAGTTCTTC	TRBV24-1	NA	few	TRBJ2-1
CASSWTGMSTDTQYF	TGCGCCAGCAGCTGGACCGGGATGAGCACAGATACGCAGTATTTT	TRBV5-1	NA	NA	TRBJ2-3
CASWTSNYGYTF	TGTGCCAGTTGGACAAGTAACTATGGCTACACCTTC	TRBV19	NA	NA	TRBJ1-2
CSIRGASTDTQYF	TGCAGTATTCGGGGGGCCAGCACAGATACGCAGTATTTT	TRBV20-1	NA	few	TRBJ2-3
CASSLAVVGSETQYF	TGCGCCAGCAGCTTGGCCGTGGTAGGGTCGGAGACCCAGTACTTC	TRBV5-1	NA	NA	TRBJ2-5
CASSPRPPGTESYGYTF	TGTGCCAGCAGCCCGCGCCCCCCCGGGACCGAAAGCTATGGCTACACCTTC	TRBV7-6	NA	few	TRBJ1-2
CASSQDPGGEGATNEKLFF	TGCGCCAGCAGCCAAGATCCGGGGGGCGAGGGGGCAACTAATGAAAAACTGTTTTTT	TRBV4-3	NA	NA	TRBJ1-4
CASSLFLEQYF	TGTGCCAGCAGCTTGTTTTTGGAGCAGTACTTC	TRBV5-6	NA	NA	TRBJ2-7
CASRLGTGGRNTIYF	TGTGCCAGCAGGCTGGGGACAGGGGGACGAAACACCATATATTTT	TRBV12-3/TRBV12-4	TRBD1	NA	TRBJ1-3
CASSPTGIYGYTF	TGTGCCAGCAGCCCCACAGGGATCTATGGCTACACCTTC	TRBV11-2	NA	many	TRBJ1-2
CATSSGPPRPQHF	TGTGCCACCAGCAGTGGTCCGCCTCGGCCCCAGCATTTT	TRBV15	NA	few	TRBJ1-5
CSARASGGGQPQHF	TGCAGTGCTAGAGCCAGCGGGGGGGGGCAGCCCCAGCATTTT	TRBV20-1	NA	few	TRBJ1-5
CASSFGLTGGETQYF	TGTGCCAGCAGCTTCGGACTAACGGGGGGAGAGACCCAGTACTTC	TRBV7-2	TRBD2	NA	TRBJ2-5
CSDAGAMETQYF	TGCAGCGACGCGGGGGCGATGGAGACCCAGTACTTC	TRBV29-1	NA	many	TRBJ2-5
CAWSVTITGEQYF	TGTGCCTGGAGTGTAACAATTACGGGCGAGCAGTACTTC	TRBV30	NA	few	TRBJ2-7
CASSPGTSGGVSTQYF	TGTGCCAGCAGTCCCGGGACTAGCGGGGGAGTCTCTACGCAGTATTTT	TRBV12-3/TRBV12-4	TRBD2	NA	TRBJ2-3
CASDYGHKNTEAFF	TGTGCCAGCGATTATGGACACAAGAACACTGAAGCTTTCTTT	TRBV6-1	NA	once	TRBJ1-1
CASSARGTYTF	TGTGCCAGCAGCGCTCGTGGGACATACACCTTC	TRBV9	NA	NA	TRBJ1-2
CATSSAGMGTEAFF	TGTGCCACCAGCTCGGCGGGGATGGGCACTGAAGCTTTCTTT	TRBV6-5	NA	NA	TRBJ1-1
CASSLSSGTHNSPLHF	TGTGCCAGCAGCTTGAGCTCCGGGACCCATAATTCACCCCTCCACTTT	TRBV5-5	NA	few	TRBJ1-6
CASSWTNKHTDTQYF	TGCGCCAGCAGCTGGACCAATAAGCACACAGATACGCAGTATTTT	TRBV5-1	NA	NA	TRBJ2-3
CAISSGQDNEKLFF	TGTGCCATCAGTTCGGGGCAGGATAACGAAAAACTGTTTTTT	TRBV10-3	NA	once	TRBJ1-4
CSARAPGSPYEQYF	TGCAGTGCTCGCGCCCCCGGTTCTCCCTACGAGCAGTACTTC	TRBV20-1	NA	NA	TRBJ2-7
CASRSSLGGPETQYF	TGTGCCAGCAGATCGAGCCTGGGGGGCCCAGAGACCCAGTACTTC	TRBV7-2	NA	NA	TRBJ2-5
CASSLGQRLSGYTF	TGTGCCAGCAGCTTGGGACAGCGGCTAAGTGGCTACACCTTC	TRBV5-6	NA	NA	TRBJ1-2
CASSDLNSYEQYF	TGCGCCAGCAGCGATTTAAACTCCTACGAGCAGTACTTC	TRBV5-1	NA	few	TRBJ2-7
CASSLDGPEKLFF	TGTGCCAGCAGCTTGGACGGCCCAGAAAAACTGTTTTTT	TRBV5-4	NA	NA	TRBJ1-4
CSARNIYEQYF	TGCAGTGCTAGAAACATCTACGAGCAGTACTTC	TRBV20-1	NA	NA	TRBJ2-7
CSASPGGDRPQHF	TGCAGTGCCAGCCCCGGTGGGGATCGGCCCCAGCATTTT	TRBV20-1	NA	NA	TRBJ1-5